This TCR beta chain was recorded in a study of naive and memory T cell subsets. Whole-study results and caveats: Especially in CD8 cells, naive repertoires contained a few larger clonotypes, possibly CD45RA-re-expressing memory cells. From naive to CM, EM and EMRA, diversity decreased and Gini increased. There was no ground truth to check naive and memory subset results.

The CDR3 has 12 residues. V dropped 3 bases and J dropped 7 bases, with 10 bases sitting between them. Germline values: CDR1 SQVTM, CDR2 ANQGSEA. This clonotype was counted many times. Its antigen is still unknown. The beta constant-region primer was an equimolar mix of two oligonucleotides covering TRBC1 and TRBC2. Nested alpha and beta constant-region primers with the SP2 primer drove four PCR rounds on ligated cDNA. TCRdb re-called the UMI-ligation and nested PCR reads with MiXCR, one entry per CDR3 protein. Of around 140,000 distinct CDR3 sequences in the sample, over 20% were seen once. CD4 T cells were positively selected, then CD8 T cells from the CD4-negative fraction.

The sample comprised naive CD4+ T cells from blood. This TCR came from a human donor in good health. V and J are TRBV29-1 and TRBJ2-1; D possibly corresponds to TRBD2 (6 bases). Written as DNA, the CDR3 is TGCAGCGTTGAGGGACTGATGAATGAGCAGTTCTTC. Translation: CSVEGLMNEQFF.